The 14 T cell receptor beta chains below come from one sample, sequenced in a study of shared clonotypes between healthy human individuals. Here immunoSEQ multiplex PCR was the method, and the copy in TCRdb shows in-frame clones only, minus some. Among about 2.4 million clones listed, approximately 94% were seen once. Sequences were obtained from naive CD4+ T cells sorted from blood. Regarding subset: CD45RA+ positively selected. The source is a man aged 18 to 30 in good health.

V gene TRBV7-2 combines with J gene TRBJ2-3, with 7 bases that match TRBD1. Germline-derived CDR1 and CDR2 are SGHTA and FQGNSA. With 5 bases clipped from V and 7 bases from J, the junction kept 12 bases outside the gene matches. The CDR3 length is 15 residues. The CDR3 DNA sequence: TGTGCCAGCAGCCGGGACAGAGCAACCCCCAATACGCAGTATTTT. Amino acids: CASSRDRATPNTQYF. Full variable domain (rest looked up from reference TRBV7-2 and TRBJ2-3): GAGVSQSPSNKVTEKGKDVELRCDPISGHTALYWYRQSLGQGLEFLIYFQGNSAPDKSGLPSDRFSAERTGGSVSTLTIQRTQQEDSAVYLCASSRDRATPNTQYFGPGTRLTVL.

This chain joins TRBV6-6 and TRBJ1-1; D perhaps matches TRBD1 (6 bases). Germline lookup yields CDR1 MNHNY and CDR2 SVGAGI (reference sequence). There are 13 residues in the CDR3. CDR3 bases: TGTCTTCACAGGGAACAAGCGAACACTGAAGCTTTCTTT. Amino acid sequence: CLHREQANTEAFF.

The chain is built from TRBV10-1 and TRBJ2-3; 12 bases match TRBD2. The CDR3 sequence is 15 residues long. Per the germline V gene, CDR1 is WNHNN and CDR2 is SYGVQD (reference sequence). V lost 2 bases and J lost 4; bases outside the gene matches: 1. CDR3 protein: CASSEGLAGSDTQYF. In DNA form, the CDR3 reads TGCGCCAGCAGTGAGGGACTAGCGGGATCAGATACGCAGTATTTT.

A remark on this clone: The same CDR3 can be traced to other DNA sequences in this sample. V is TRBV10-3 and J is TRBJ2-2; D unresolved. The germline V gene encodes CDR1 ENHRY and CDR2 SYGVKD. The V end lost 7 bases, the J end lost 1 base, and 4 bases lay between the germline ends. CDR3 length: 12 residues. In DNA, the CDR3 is TGTGCCATCACAGGGAACACCGGGGAGCTGTTTTTT. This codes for CAITGNTGELFF.

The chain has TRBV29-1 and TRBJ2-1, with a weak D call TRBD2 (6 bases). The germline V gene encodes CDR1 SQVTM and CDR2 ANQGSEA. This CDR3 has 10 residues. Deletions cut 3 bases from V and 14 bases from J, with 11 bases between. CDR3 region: CSVDWDSKFF. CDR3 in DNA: TGCAGCGTTGATTGGGACTCCAAGTTCTTC.

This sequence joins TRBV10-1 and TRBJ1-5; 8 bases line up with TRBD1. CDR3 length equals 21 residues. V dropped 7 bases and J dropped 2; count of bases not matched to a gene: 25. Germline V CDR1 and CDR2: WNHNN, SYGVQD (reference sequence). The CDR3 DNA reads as TGCGCCAGCACCCCACCGGGACAGGCCCCTCTAGGGGTTAATGGCAATCAGCCCCAGCATTTT. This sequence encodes CASTPPGQAPLGVNGNQPQHF.

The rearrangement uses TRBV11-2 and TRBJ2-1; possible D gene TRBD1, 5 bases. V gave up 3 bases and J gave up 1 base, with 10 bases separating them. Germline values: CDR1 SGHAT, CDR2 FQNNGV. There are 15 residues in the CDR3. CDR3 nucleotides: TGTGCCAGCAGCTTTCGCAGGGATTCCTACAATGAGCAGTTCTTC. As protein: CASSFRRDSYNEQFF.

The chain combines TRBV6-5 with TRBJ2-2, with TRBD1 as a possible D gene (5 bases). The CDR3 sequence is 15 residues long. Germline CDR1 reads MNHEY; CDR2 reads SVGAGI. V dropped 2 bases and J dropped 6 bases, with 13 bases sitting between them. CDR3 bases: TGTGCCAGCAGTTACGTCAGGGTCGCGGCCGGGGAGCTGTTTTTT. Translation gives CASSYVRVAAGELFF.

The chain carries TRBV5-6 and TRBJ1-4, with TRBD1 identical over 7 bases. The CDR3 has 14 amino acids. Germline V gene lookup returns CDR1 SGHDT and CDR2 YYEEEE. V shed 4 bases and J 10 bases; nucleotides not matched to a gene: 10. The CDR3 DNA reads TGTGCCAGCAGCCCCGACAGGGTCCTTGGAAAACTGTTTTTT. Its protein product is CASSPDRVLGKLFF.

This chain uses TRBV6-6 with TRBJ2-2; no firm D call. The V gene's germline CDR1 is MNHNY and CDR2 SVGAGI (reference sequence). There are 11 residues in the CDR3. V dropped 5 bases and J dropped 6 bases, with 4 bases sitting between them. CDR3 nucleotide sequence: TGTGCCAGCAGTGATGCCGGGGAGCTGTTTTTT. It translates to CASSDAGELFF.

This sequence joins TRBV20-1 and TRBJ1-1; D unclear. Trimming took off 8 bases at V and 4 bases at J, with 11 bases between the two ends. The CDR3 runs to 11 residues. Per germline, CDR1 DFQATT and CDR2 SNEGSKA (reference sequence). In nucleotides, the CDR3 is TGCAGTAAGAGGGTCGTCACTGAAGCTTTCTTT. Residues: CSKRVVTEAFF.

The DNA of the CDR3 is TGTGCCAGCAGCATAGCAGCCGGGAGCACTGAAGCTTTCTTT. This translates into CASSIAAGSTEAFF. V and J are TRBV9 and TRBJ1-1, with D hard to call. Germline CDR1 reads SGDLS; CDR2 reads YYNGEE. Trimming took off 4 bases at V and 4 bases at J, with 14 bases between the two ends. This CDR3 has 14 residues. Supplemented by reference TRBV9 and TRBJ1-1, the full variable domain reads DSGVTQTPKHLITATGQRVTLRCSPRSGDLSVYWYQQSLDQGLQFLIQYYNGEERAKGNILERFSAQQFPDLHSELNLSSLELGDSALYFCASSIAAGSTEAFFGQGTRLTVV.

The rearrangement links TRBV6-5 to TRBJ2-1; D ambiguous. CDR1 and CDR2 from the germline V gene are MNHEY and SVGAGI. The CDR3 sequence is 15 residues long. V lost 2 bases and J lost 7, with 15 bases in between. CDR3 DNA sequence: TGTGCCAGCAGTTACGGTGGCCCAGAACTGAATGAGCAGTTCTTC. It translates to CASSYGGPELNEQFF.

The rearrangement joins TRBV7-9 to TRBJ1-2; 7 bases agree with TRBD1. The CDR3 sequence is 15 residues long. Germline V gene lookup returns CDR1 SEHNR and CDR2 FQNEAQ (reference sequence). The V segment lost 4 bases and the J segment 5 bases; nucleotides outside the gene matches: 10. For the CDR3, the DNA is TGTGCCAGCAGCTACTACAGGGGAAAGGAGTATGGCTACACCTTC. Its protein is CASSYYRGKEYGYTF.